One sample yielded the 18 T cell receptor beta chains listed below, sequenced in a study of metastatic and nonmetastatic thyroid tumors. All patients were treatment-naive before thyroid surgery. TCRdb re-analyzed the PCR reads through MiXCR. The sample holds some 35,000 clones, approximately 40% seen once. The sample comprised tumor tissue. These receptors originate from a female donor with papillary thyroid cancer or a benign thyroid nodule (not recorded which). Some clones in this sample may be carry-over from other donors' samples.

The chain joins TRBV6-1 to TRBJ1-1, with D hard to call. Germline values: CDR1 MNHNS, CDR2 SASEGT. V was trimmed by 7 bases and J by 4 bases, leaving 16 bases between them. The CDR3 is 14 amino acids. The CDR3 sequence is CASKGRGVATEAFF. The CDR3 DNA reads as TGTGCCAGCAAAGGGCGGGGTGTGGCCACTGAAGCTTTCTTT.

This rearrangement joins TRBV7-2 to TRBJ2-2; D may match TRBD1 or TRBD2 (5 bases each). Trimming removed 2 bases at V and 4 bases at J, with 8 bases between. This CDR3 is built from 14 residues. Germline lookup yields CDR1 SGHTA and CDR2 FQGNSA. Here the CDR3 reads CASSLRGATGELFF. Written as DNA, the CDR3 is TGTGCCAGCAGCTTAAGAGGGGCCACCGGGGAGCTGTTTTTT. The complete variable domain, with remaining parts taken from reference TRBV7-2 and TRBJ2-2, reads GAGVSQSPSNKVTEKGKDVELRCDPISGHTALYWYRQSLGQGLEFLIYFQGNSAPDKSGLPSDRFSAERTGGSVSTLTIQRTQQEDSAVYLCASSLRGATGELFFGEGSRLTVL.

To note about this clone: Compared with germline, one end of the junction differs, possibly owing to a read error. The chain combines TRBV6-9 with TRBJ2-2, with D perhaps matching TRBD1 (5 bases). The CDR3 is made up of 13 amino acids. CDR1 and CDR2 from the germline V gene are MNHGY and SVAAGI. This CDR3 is CASSESGPGELFF. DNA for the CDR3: TGCGCCAGCAGTGAATCAGGGCCCGGGGAGCTGTTTTTT.

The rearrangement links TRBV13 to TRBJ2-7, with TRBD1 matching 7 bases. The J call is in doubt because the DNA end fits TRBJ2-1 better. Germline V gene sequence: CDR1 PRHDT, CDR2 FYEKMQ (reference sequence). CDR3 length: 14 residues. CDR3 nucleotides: TGTGCCAGCAGCACGCCGGGACAGTACAATGAGCAGTTCTTC. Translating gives CASSTPGQYNEQFF.

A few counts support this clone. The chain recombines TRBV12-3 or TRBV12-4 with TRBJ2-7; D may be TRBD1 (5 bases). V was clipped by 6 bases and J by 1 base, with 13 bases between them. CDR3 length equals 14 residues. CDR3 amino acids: CASRPNRISYEQYF. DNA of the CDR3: TGTGCCAGCAGGCCTAACAGGATTTCCTACGAGCAGTACTTC.

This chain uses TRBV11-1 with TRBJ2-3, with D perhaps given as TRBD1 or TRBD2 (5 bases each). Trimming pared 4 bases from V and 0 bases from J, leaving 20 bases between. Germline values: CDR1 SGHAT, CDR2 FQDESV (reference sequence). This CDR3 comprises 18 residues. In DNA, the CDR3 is TGTGCCAGCAGCTCCGGGACCTTGCCCCAGATTAGCACAGATACGCAGTATTTT. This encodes CASSSGTLPQISTDTQYF.

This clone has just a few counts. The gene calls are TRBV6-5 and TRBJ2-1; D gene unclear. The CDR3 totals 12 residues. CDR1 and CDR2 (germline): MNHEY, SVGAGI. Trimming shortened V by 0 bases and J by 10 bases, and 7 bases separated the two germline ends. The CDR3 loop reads CASSYSVGEQFF. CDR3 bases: TGTGCCAGCAGTTACTCGGTGGGAGAGCAGTTCTTC.

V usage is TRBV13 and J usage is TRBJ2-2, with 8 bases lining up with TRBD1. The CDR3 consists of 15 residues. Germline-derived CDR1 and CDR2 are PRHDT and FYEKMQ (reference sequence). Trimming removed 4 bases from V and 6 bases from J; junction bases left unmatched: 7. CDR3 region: CASSYGQGYAGELFF. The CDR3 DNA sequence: TGTGCCAGCAGCTACGGACAGGGTTACGCCGGGGAGCTGTTTTTT. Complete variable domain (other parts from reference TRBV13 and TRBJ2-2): AAGVIQSPRHLIKEKRETATLKCYPIPRHDTVYWYQQGPGQDPQFLISFYEKMQSDKGSIPDRFSAQQFSDYHSELNMSSLELGDSALYFCASSYGQGYAGELFFGEGSRLTVL.

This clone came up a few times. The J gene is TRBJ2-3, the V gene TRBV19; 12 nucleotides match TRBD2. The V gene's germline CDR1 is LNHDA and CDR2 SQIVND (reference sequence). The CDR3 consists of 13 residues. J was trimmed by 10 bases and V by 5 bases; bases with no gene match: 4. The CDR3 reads CASSAGTSGSQYF. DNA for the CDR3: TGTGCCAGTAGTGCCGGGACTAGCGGGTCGCAGTATTTT.

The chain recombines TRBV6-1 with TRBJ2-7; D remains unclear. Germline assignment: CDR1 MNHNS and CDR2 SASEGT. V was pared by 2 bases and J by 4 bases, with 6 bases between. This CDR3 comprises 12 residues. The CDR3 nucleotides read TGTGCCAGCAGTGAAAGTGGGTACGAGCAGTACTTC. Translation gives CASSESGYEQYF.

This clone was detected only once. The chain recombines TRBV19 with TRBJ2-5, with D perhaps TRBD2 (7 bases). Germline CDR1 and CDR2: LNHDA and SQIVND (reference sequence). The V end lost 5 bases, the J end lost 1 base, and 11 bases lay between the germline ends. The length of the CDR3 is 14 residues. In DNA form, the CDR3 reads TGTGCCAGTAGTCGGGGGGACACCCAAGAGACCCAGTACTTC. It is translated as CASSRGDTQETQYF.

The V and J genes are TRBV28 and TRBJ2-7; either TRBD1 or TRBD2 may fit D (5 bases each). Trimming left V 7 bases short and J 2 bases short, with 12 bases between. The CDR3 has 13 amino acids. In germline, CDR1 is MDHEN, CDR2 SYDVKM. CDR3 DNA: TGTGCCAGCAACCCCGGGGCTGCCTACGAGCAGTACTTC. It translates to CASNPGAAYEQYF.

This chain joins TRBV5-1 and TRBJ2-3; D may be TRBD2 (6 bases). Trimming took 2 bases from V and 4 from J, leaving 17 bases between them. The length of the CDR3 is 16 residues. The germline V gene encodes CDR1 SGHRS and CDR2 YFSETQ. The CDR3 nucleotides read TGCGCCAGCAGCTTCGGAGGGTGGGGTAGTTCAGATACGCAGTATTTT. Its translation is CASSFGGWGSSDTQYF.

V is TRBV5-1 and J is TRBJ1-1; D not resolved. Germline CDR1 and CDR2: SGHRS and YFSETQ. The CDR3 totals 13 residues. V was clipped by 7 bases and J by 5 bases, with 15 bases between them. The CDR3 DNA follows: TGCGCCAGCGGTCGAACGGTGTTGACTGAAGCTTTCTTT. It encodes CASGRTVLTEAFF.

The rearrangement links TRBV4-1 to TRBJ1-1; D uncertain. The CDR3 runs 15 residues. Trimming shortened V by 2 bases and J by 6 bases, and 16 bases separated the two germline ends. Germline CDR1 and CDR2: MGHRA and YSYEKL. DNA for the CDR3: TGCGCCAGCAGCCAAATAGGATCAATGATCGCTGAAGCTTTCTTT. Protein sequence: CASSQIGSMIAEAFF.

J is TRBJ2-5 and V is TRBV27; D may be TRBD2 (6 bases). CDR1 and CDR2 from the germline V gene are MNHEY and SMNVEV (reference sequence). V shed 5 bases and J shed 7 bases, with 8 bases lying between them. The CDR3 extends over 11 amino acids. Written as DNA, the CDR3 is TGTGCCAGCAGTGCCGGGGGGACCCAGTACTTC. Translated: CASSAGGTQYF.

The CDR3 region is CASSSWTGYEQYF. For the CDR3, the DNA is TGTGCCAGCAGCTCCTGGACGGGCTACGAGCAGTACTTC. The chain recombines TRBV7-3 with TRBJ2-7; no reliable D call. The V gene's germline CDR1 is SGHTA and CDR2 FQGTGA. V lost 4 bases to trimming and J lost 3 bases, with 10 bases between them. The CDR3 loop spans 13 amino acids.

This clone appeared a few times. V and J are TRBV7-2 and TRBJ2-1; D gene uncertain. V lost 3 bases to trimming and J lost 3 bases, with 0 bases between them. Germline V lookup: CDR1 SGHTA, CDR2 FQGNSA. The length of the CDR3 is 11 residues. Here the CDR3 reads CASSFYNEQFF. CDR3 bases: TGTGCCAGCAGCTTCTACAATGAGCAGTTCTTC.